The 16 T cell receptor beta chains presented below share a single source sample, sequenced in a study of T cell repertoires in cytomegalovirus infection. TCRdb reanalysed the reads using MiXCR and keeps one entry per CDR3 protein. The sample consists of about 310,000 distinct CDR3 sequences, under 20% of them appearing once. Sequenced: PBMCs. These receptors came from a human donor in good health (CMV status not recorded). Some clones in this sample may be carry-over from other donors' samples.

In this sample, this clonotype turned up many times. This rearrangement joins TRBV7-2 to TRBJ2-1; 13 bases are a match to TRBD2. Trimming cost V 5 bases and J 6 bases; bases outside gene matches: 7. Germline lookup yields CDR1 SGHTA and CDR2 FQGNSA. This CDR3 has 16 amino acids. CDR3 residues: CASSTQLAGGANEQFF. The CDR3 nucleotides are TGTGCCAGCAGCACCCAACTAGCGGGGGGGGCCAATGAGCAGTTCTTC. Filled out from reference TRBV7-2 and TRBJ2-1, the complete variable domain reads GAGVSQSPSNKVTEKGKDVELRCDPISGHTALYWYRQSLGQGLEFLIYFQGNSAPDKSGLPSDRFSAERTGGSVSTLTIQRTQQEDSAVYLCASSTQLAGGANEQFFGPGTRLTVL.

The chain joins TRBV20-1 to TRBJ2-1, with TRBD1 matching over 7 bases. This CDR3 is 13 amino acids long. V shed 6 bases, J shed 7 bases, and the junction held 9 bases outside the gene matches. Looked up from germline, CDR1 is DFQATT and CDR2 is SNEGSKA (reference sequence). Written as DNA, the CDR3 is TGCAGTGCACCGGGACAGAGGGAAAATGAGCAGTTCTTC. Protein sequence: CSAPGQRENEQFF.

Turning to this clonotype: Being one base from a much bigger clone, this may be a read error. V is TRBV10-3 and J is TRBJ2-3; D ambiguous. CDR3 length: 17 amino acids. V lost 4 bases and J 1 base, leaving 18 bases between the germline ends. Germline-derived CDR1 and CDR2 are ENHRY and SYGVKD. The CDR3 DNA sequence: TGTGCCATCAGTGGGACGCTGGCTGACAAGGGCACAGATACGCAGTATTTT. This encodes CAISGTLADKGTDTQYF.

This chain links TRBV9 with TRBJ1-1, with unresolved D. Trimming cost V 0 bases and J 7 bases, with 13 bases left between them. The CDR3 is 14 residues long. The germline gives CDR1 SGDLS, CDR2 YYNGEE. In DNA form, the CDR3 reads TGTGCCAGCAGCGTAGACCCTCATGGGATTGAAGCTTTCTTT. Protein: CASSVDPHGIEAFF.

This clonotype was counted between two and nine times. The V call is TRBV12-3 or TRBV12-4, the J call TRBJ1-1, with 7 bases matching TRBD1. Losses at the gene ends were 2 bases for V and 6 bases for J; bases not matched to a gene: 9. The CDR3 is 15 residues long. The CDR3 protein is CASSLYLDRVPEAFF. The CDR3 coding sequence is TGTGCCAGCAGTTTATATCTCGACAGGGTACCTGAAGCTTTCTTT.

This clonotype was counted many times. The genes are TRBV18 and TRBJ1-1, with a possible D match to TRBD1 (6 bases). V was clipped by 2 bases and J by 4 bases, with 17 bases between them. CDR3 length: 16 amino acids. Looked up from germline, CDR1 is KGHSH and CDR2 is LQKENI. CDR3 DNA: TGTGCCAGCTCACCAGAACCGGGACAACAGGGCACTGAAGCTTTCTTT. It translates to CASSPEPGQQGTEAFF.

This clonotype was picked up many times. The gene calls are TRBV7-8 and TRBJ1-5; D not resolved. Trimming left V 5 bases short and J 2 bases short, with 13 bases between. The CDR3 has 15 residues. Germline V lookup: CDR1 SGHVS, CDR2 FQNEAQ. Written as DNA, the CDR3 is TGTGCCAGCAGCCCAGCTTCGGTTGGCAATCAGCCCCAGCATTTT. The encoded protein is CASSPASVGNQPQHF. The full variable domain, its missing parts supplied by reference TRBV7-8 and TRBJ1-5, is GAGVSQSPRYKVAKRGQDVALRCDPISGHVSLFWYQQALGQGPEFLTYFQNEAQLDKSGLPSDRFFAERPEGSVSTLKIQRTQQEDSAVYLCASSPASVGNQPQHFGDGTRLSIL.

This rearrangement joins TRBV28 to TRBJ2-3; 7 positions match TRBD1. With 7 bases clipped from V and 9 bases from J, the junction kept 16 bases outside the gene matches. The germline V gene encodes CDR1 MDHEN and CDR2 SYDVKM. This CDR3 has 15 residues. This CDR3 reads CASTQGGDGHRTQYF. The CDR3 nucleotides read TGTGCCAGCACTCAAGGGGGCGATGGACACAGAACGCAGTATTTT. The variable domain in full, with the rest retrieved from reference TRBV28 and TRBJ2-3, is DVKVTQSSRYLVKRTGEKVFLECVQDMDHENMFWYRQDPGLGLRLIYFSYDVKMKEKGDIPEGYSVSREKKERFSLILESASTNQTSMYLCASTQGGDGHRTQYFGPGTRLTVL.

This clonotype was recorded at least ten times. The J gene is TRBJ1-6, the V gene TRBV19, with a tentative D call TRBD1 (5 bases). The CDR3 is 16 amino acids. The V end lost 1 base, the J end lost 7 bases, and 14 bases lay between the germline ends. Germline V gene data show CDR1 as LNHDA and CDR2 as SQIVND (reference sequence). CDR3 bases: TGTGCCAGTAGTATAGGCCAGGGTGATGGGAATTCACCCCTCCACTTT. It yields the protein CASSIGQGDGNSPLHF.

CDR3 amino acids: CASSVGWGDTQYF. CDR3 in DNA: TGTGCCAGCAGCGTAGGGTGGGGAGATACGCAGTATTTT. This chain uses TRBV9 with TRBJ2-3; D call uncertain. Germline CDR1 reads SGDLS; CDR2 reads YYNGEE. V was shortened by 0 bases and J by 5 bases, with 7 bases between the two germline ends. The CDR3 sequence is 13 residues long.

This clonotype was recorded a few times. The J gene is TRBJ2-1, the V gene TRBV3-1; D is unclear. Germline values: CDR1 LGHDT, CDR2 YNNKEL (reference sequence). The CDR3 covers 15 residues. Trimming stripped 0 bases from V and 8 bases from J, with 14 bases between. CDR3 DNA sequence: TGTGCCAGCAGCCAAGATTTGCCCAGAGTAGATGAGCAGTTCTTC. Protein product: CASSQDLPRVDEQFF.

The gene calls are TRBV28 and TRBJ2-7, with 7 nucleotides matching TRBD1. V lost 3 bases, J lost 1 base, and 3 bases stayed unmatched. Germline values: CDR1 MDHEN, CDR2 SYDVKM. The CDR3 has 14 residues. The CDR3 here is CASSFTGDSYEQYF. The CDR3 DNA is TGTGCCAGCAGTTTTACAGGGGATTCCTACGAGCAGTACTTC.

This clonotype was counted ten times or more. This rearrangement joins TRBV20-1 to TRBJ2-5; no definite D call. This CDR3 is built from 15 residues. Trimming took 6 bases from V and 2 from J, leaving 19 bases between them. CDR1 and CDR2 from the germline V gene are DFQATT and SNEGSKA (reference sequence). CDR3 in amino acids: CSARRTTGLQETQYF. The CDR3 coding sequence is TGCAGTGCCCGCCGCACAACCGGGCTGCAAGAGACCCAGTACTTC.

The chain combines TRBV3-1 with TRBJ1-2, with 8 positions matching TRBD1. The germline gives CDR1 LGHDT, CDR2 YNNKEL (reference sequence). The CDR3 has 14 amino acids. The J segment lost 6 bases and the V segment lost 7 bases, leaving 10 bases of the junction unmatched. CDR3: CASTISQGAHGYTF. CDR3 bases: TGTGCCAGCACCATATCGCAGGGGGCCCATGGCTACACCTTC.

With regard to this clonotype: A much larger clone is a single base away; this may be a read error. This rearrangement joins TRBV28 to TRBJ1-5, with D uncertain. There are 12 residues in the CDR3. Germline V gene sequence: CDR1 MDHEN, CDR2 SYDVKM. The CDR3 DNA sequence: TGTGTCAGCAGTTTAGCCGATCAGCCCCAGCATTTT. Its translation is CVSSLADQPQHF.

This clonotype was seen ten or more times. The chain is built from TRBV6-5 and TRBJ1-5, with 7 bases matching TRBD1. CDR3 length equals 16 residues. The germline gives CDR1 MNHEY, CDR2 SVGAGI. V was pared by 0 bases and J by 7 bases, with 9 bases of the junction left unmatched. CDR3 nucleotides: TGTGCCAGCAGTTACTCGAGTACAGGGACAGTCCAGCCCCAGCATTTT. Its protein product is CASSYSSTGTVQPQHF.